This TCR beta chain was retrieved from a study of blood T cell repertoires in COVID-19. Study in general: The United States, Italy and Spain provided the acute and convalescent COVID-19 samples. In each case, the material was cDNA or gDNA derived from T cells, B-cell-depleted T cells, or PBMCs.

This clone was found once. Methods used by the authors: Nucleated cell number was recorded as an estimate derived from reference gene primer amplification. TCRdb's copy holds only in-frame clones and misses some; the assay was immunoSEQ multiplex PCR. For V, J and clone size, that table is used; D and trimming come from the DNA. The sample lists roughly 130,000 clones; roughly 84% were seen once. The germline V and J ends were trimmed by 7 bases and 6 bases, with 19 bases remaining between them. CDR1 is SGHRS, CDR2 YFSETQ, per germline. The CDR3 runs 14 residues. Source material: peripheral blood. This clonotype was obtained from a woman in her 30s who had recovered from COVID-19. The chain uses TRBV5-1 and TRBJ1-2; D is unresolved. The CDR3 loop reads CASSDPGSSHGYTF. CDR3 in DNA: TGCGCCAGCTCCGACCCGGGTTCGTCCCATGGCTACACCTTC.